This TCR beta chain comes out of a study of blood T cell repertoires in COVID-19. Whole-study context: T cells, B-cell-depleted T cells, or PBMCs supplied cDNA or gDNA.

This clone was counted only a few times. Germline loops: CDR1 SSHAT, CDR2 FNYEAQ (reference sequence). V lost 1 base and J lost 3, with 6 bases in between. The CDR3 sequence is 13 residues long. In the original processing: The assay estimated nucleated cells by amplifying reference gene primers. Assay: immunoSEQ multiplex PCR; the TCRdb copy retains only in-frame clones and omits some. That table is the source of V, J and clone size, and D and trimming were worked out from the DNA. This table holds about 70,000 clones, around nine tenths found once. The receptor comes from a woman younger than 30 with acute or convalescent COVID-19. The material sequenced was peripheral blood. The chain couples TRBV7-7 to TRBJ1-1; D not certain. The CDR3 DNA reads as TGTGCCAGCAGCTTAGACACCTACACTGAAGCTTTCTTT. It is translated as CASSLDTYTEAFF.